This T cell receptor beta chain was obtained from a study of sequential checkpoint blockade in melanoma. In the study overall: Patients were randomized 1:1 to nivolumab-then-ipilimumab or ipilimumab-then-nivolumab first-line.

Trimming left V 5 bases short and J 4 bases short, with 17 bases between. The CDR3 is 15 amino acids. Looked up from germline, CDR1 is MNHEY and CDR2 is SMNVEV (reference sequence). Treatment defined: randomized to nivolumab then ipilimumab (arm A) or the reverse (arm B). The table came from immunoSEQ multiplex PCR; TCRdb's copy has only in-frame clones and leaves some out. Here the sample spans 14,000 or so clones, roughly 82% being singletons. This clone was found a few times. This clonotype was obtained from a human donor with melanoma. Sequenced material: CD8+ T cells sorted from blood (inferred from file names), taken from a patient given nivolumab and ipilimumab in sequence. The gene calls are TRBV27 and TRBJ1-2, with D possibly TRBD1 on 5 matching bases. This CDR3 reads CASSPGGGIGYGYTF. The CDR3 nucleotides read TGTGCCAGCAGTCCGGGGGGGGGTATCGGCTATGGCTACACCTTC.